This T cell receptor beta chain was profiled in a study of shared clonotypes between healthy human individuals. Study as a whole: Each donor's CD4 naive and CD4 memory cells filled three plates apiece, CD8 naive two, and CD8 memory one.

150 to 250 ng DNA, 25,000 to 30,000 T cell genomes, went into each sorted-subset replicate PCR. This table comes from immunoSEQ multiplex PCR, and its TCRdb copy is limited to in-frame clones, with some not included. The sample consists of around 550,000 clones, 85% to 95% of them appearing once. Per the germline V gene, CDR1 is SGDLS and CDR2 is YYNGEE. The junction had 6 bases not matched to a gene; V was cut back by 3 bases and J by 8 bases. This CDR3 comprises 16 residues. CD45RO-negative, CCR7-selected cells formed the naive CD8 fraction, which excluded terminally differentiated effector memory CD45RA+ cells.

The specimen sequenced was naive CD8+ T cells sorted from blood. The TCR comes from a woman under 40 in good health. The J gene is TRBJ2-1, the V gene TRBV9; 15 bases fit TRBD2. CDR3 bases: TGTGCCAGCAGCGACGGGACTAGCGGGAGGTTGGATGAGCAGTTCTTC. Translation: CASSDGTSGRLDEQFF.